The sequence of this T cell receptor (beta chain) was determined in a study of T cell repertoires in cytomegalovirus infection. Looking at the study overall: Matching HLA type and CMV infection were both indicated by public TCR beta signatures. Study-wide points: HLA-C-restricted CMV-specific TCR beta clonotypes prevailed in the ex vivo response.

Trimming pared 7 bases from V and 4 bases from J, leaving 16 bases between. Germline V CDR1 and CDR2: DFQATT, SNEGSKA (reference sequence). The CDR3 is 13 residues long. This clonotype was observed a few times. Its antigen is still unknown. TCRdb re-analysed the reads in MiXCR, keeping a single row per CDR3 protein. The sample yields around 180,000 distinct CDR3 sequences, roughly 19% seen once. Sequenced material: PBMCs. This chain connects TRBV20-1 to TRBJ1-1; D unclear. This clonotype was sampled from a human donor in good health (CMV status not recorded). Some clones in this sample may be carry-over from other donors' samples. CDR3 nucleotide sequence: TGCAGTGTCCGGAGGGCGTTGGGCACTGAAGCTTTCTTT. Translated: CSVRRALGTEAFF.